This T cell receptor (beta chain) stems from a study of blood T cell repertoires in COVID-19. Overall study: Acute and convalescent COVID-19 samples came from the United States, Italy and Spain.

Individuals drawn from under 30 US areas were about 18 to 90 years old. Each exposed participant met a COVID-19 case in the 2 weeks preceding study entry. Produced via immunoSEQ multiplex PCR; TCRdb's table is partial and in-frame only. This sample yields some 300,000 clones, of which roughly nine tenths are seen a single time; 2.5% to 3% belongs to the top ten. The length of the CDR3 is 14 residues. Germline CDR1 reads MNHEY; CDR2 reads SVGAGI. The V end was cut by 5 bases, the J end by 8 bases, with 18 bases between. The V gene is TRBV6-5, the J gene TRBJ1-1; possible D gene TRBD1, 6 bases. Sample: PBMCs or T cells enriched from blood (not recorded which). This sequence was found in a woman aged 45 to 65 who had been exposed to COVID-19. The CDR3 nucleotides read TGTGCCAGCAGTAGACTAGGGGGAGGGCAGGAAGCTTTCTTT. It is translated as CASSRLGGGQEAFF.